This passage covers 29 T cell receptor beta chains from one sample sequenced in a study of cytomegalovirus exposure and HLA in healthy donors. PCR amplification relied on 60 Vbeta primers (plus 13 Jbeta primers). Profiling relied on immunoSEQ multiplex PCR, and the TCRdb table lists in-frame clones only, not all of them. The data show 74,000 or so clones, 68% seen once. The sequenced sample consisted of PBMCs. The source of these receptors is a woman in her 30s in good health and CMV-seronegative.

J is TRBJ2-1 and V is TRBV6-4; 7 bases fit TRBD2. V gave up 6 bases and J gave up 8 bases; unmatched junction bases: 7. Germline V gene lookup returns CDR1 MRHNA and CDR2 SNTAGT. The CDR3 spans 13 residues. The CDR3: CASSLLGGDEQFF. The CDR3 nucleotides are TGTGCCAGCAGCCTACTGGGGGGGGATGAGCAGTTCTTC.

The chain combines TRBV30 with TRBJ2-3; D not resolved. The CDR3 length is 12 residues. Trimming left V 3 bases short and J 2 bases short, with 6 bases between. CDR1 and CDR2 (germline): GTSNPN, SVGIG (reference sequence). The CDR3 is CAWRRSTDTQYF. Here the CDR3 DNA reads TGTGCCTGGAGGAGGTCCACAGATACGCAGTATTTT.

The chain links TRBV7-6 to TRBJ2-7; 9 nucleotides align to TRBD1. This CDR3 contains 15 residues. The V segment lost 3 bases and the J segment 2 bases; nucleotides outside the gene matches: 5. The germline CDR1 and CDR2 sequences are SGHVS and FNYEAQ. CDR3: CASSLGDRAPYEQYF. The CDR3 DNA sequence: TGTGCCAGCAGCTTGGGGGACAGGGCCCCCTACGAGCAGTACTTC. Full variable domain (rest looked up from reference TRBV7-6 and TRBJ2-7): GAGVSQSPRYKVTKRGQDVALRCDPISGHVSLYWYRQALGQGPEFLTYFNYEAQQDKSGLPNDRFSAERPEGSISTLTIQRTEQRDSAMYRCASSLGDRAPYEQYFGPGTRLTVT.

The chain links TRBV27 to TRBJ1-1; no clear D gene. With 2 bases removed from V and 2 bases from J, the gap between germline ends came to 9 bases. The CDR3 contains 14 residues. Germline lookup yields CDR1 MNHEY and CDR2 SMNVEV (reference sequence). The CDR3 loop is CASSLRQENTEAFF. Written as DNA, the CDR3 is TGTGCCAGCAGTTTAAGGCAGGAAAACACTGAAGCTTTCTTT.

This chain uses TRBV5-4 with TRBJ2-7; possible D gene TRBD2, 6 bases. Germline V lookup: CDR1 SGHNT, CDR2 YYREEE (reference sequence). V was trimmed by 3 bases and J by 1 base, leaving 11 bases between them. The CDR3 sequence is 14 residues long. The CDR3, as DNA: TGTGCCAGCAGCTGGGGGGTTTTATCCTACGAGCAGTACTTC. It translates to CASSWGVLSYEQYF.

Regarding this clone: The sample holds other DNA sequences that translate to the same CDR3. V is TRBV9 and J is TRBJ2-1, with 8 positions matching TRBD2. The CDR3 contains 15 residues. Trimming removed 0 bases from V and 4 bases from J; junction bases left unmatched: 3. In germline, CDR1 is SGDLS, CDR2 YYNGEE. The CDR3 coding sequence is TGTGCCAGCAGCGTAGCGGGAGGGTCTTACAATGAGCAGTTCTTC. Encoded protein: CASSVAGGSYNEQFF.

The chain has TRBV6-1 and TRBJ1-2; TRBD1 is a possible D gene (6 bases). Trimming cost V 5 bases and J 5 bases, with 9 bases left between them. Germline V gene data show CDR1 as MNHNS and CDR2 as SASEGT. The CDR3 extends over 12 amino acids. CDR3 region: CASSPQGYGYTF. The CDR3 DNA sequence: TGTGCCAGCAGTCCCCAGGGGTATGGCTACACCTTC.

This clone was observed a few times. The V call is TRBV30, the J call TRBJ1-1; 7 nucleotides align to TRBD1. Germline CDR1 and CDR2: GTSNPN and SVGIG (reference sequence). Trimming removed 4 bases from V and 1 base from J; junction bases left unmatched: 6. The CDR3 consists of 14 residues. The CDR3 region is CAWTTGTANTEAFF. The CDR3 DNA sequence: TGTGCCTGGACAACCGGGACAGCGAACACTGAAGCTTTCTTT. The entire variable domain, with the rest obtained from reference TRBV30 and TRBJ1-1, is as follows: SQTIHQWPATLVQPVGSPLSLECTVEGTSNPNLYWYRQAAGRGLQLLFYSVGIGQISSEVPQNLSASRPQDRQFILSSKKLLLSDSGFYLCAWTTGTANTEAFFGQGTRLTVV.

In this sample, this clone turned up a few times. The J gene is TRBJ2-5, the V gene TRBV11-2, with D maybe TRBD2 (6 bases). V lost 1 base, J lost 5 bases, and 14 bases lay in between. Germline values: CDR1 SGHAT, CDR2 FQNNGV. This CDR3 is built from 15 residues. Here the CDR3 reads CASSLVGGNLETQYF. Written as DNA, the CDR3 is TGTGCCAGCAGCTTAGTGGGGGGTAATTTGGAGACCCAGTACTTC.

DNA for the CDR3: TGCGCCAGCAGCCCGCAAAGACAGTCAGGGGAGCTGTTTTTT. Residues: CASSPQRQSGELFF. The V gene is TRBV5-1, the J gene TRBJ2-2, with a possible D match to TRBD1 (5 bases). Germline V gene sequence: CDR1 SGHRS, CDR2 YFSETQ. CDR3 length: 14 residues. V was cut by 4 bases and J by 8 bases, with 15 bases left in between.

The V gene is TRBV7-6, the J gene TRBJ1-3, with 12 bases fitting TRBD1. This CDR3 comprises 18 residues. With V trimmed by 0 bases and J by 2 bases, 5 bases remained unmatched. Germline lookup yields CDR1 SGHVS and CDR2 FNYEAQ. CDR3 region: CASSLAPGQGATGNTIYF. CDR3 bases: TGTGCCAGCAGCTTAGCCCCGGGACAGGGGGCCACTGGAAACACCATATATTTT.

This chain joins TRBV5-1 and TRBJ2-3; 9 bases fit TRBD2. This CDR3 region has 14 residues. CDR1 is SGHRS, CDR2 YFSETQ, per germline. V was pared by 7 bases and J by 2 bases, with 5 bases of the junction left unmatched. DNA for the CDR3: TGCGCCAGCGAGCGGGGGGCGCTCACAGATACGCAGTATTTT. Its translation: CASERGALTDTQYF.

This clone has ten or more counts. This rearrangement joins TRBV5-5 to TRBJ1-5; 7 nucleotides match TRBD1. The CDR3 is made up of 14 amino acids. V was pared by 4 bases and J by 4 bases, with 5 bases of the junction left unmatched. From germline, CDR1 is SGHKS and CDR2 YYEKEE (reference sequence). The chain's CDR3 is CASSPGTANQPQHF. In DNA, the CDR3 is TGTGCCAGCAGCCCCGGGACAGCAAATCAGCCCCAGCATTTT.

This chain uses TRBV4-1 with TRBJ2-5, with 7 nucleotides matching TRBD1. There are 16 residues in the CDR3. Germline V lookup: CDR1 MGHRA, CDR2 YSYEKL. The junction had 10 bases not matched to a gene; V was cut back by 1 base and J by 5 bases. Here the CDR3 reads CASSQGLQGLSETQYF. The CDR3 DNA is TGCGCCAGCAGCCAAGGCCTACAGGGGCTGTCGGAGACCCAGTACTTC.

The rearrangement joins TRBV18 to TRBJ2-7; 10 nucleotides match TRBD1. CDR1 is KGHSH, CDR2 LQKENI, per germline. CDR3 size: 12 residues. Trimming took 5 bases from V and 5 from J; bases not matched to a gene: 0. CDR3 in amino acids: CASSGTGDEQYF. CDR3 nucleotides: TGTGCCAGCTCAGGGACAGGGGACGAGCAGTACTTC.

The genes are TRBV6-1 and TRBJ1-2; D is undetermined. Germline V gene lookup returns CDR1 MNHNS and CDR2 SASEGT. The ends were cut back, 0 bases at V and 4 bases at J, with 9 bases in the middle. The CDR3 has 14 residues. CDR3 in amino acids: CASSEAVQSYGYTF. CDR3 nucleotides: TGTGCCAGCAGTGAAGCTGTACAGTCCTATGGCTACACCTTC.

The chain's CDR3 is CASSLSGNYGYTF. The CDR3 DNA is TGTGCCAGCAGCTTGTCGGGGAACTATGGCTACACCTTC. The chain is built from TRBV11-2 and TRBJ1-2; D unclear. Germline CDR1 and CDR2: SGHAT and FQNNGV. Trimming shortened V by 3 bases and J by 2 bases, and 7 bases separated the two germline ends. The CDR3 consists of 13 residues. Full variable domain (rest looked up from reference TRBV11-2 and TRBJ1-2): EAGVAQSPRYKIIEKRQSVAFWCNPISGHATLYWYQQILGQGPKLLIQFQNNGVVDDSQLPKDRFSAERLKGVDSTLKIQPAKLEDSAVYLCASSLSGNYGYTFGSGTRLTVV.

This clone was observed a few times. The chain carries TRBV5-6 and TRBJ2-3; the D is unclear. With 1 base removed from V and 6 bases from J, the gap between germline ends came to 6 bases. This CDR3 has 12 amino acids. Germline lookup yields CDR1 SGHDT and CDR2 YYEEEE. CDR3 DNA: TGTGCCAGCAGCTTGTATCAGGATACGCAGTATTTT. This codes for CASSLYQDTQYF.

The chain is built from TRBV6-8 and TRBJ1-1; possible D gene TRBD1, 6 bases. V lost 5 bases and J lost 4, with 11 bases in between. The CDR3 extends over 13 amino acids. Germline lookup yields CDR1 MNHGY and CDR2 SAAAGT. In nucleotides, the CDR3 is TGTGCCAGCAGTGAAGGGGGGGGCACTGAAGCTTTCTTT. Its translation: CASSEGGGTEAFF.

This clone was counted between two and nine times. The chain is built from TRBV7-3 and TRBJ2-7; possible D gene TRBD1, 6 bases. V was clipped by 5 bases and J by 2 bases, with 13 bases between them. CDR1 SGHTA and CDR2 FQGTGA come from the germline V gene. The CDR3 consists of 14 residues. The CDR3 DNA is TGTGCCAGCAGCAAACAGGGTCTACCCTACGAGCAGTACTTC. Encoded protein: CASSKQGLPYEQYF. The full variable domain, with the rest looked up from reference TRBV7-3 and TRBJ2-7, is GAGVSQTPSNKVTEKGKYVELRCDPISGHTALYWYRQSLGQGPEFLIYFQGTGAADDSGLPNDRFFAVRPEGSVSTLKIQRTERGDSAVYLCASSKQGLPYEQYFGPGTRLTVT.

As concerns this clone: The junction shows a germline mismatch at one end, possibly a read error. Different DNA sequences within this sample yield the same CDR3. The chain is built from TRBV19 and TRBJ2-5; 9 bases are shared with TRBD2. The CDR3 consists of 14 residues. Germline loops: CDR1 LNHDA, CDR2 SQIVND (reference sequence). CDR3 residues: CASSIAGVGETQYF. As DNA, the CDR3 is TGTGCCAGTAGCATAGCGGGGGTTGGAGAGACCCAGTACTTC.

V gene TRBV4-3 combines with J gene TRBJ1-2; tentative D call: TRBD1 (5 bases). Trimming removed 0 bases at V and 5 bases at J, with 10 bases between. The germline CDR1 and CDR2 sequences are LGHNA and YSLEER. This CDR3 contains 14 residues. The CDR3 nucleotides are TGCGCCAGCAGCCAAGACCCTGGGGGGTATGGCTACACCTTC. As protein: CASSQDPGGYGYTF.

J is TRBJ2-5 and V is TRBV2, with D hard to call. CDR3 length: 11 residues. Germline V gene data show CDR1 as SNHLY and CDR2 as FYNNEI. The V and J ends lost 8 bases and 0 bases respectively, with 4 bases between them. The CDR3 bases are TGTGCCAGCCATTACCAAGAGACCCAGTACTTC. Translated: CASHYQETQYF.

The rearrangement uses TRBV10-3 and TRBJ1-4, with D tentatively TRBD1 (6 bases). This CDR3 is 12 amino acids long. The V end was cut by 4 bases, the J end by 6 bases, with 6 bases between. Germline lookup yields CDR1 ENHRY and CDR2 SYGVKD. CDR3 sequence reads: CAISGTDEKLFF. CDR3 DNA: TGTGCCATCAGTGGGACAGATGAAAAACTGTTTTTT.

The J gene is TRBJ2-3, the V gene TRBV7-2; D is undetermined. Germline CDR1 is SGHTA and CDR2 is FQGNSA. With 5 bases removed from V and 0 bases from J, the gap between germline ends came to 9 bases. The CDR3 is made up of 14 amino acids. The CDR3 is CASSPPGSTDTQYF. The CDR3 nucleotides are TGTGCCAGCAGCCCCCCGGGTAGCACAGATACGCAGTATTTT. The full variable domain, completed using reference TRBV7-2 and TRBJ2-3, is GAGVSQSPSNKVTEKGKDVELRCDPISGHTALYWYRQSLGQGLEFLIYFQGNSAPDKSGLPSDRFSAERTGGSVSTLTIQRTQQEDSAVYLCASSPPGSTDTQYFGPGTRLTVL.

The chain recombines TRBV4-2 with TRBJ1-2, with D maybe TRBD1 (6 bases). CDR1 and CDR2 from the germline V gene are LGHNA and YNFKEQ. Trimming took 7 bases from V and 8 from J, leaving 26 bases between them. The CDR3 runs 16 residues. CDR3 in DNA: TGTGCCAGCAAGGTAGCCTTAAGAGAACAGGGAGGGGGCTACACCTTC. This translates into CASKVALREQGGGYTF.

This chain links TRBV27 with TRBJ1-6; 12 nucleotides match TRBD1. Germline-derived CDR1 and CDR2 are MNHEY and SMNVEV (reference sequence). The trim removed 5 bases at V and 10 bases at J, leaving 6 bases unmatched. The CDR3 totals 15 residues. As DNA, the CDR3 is TGTGCCAGCAGTGCGGGGACAGGGGGCCGGTCACCCCTCCACTTT. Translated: CASSAGTGGRSPLHF.

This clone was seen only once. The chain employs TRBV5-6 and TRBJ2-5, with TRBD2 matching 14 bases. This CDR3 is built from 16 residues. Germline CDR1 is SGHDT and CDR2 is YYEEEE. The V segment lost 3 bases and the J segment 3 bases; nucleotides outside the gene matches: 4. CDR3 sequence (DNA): TGTGCCAGCAGCTCTGGGACTAGCGGGGGAAAAGAGACCCAGTACTTC. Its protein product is CASSSGTSGGKETQYF.

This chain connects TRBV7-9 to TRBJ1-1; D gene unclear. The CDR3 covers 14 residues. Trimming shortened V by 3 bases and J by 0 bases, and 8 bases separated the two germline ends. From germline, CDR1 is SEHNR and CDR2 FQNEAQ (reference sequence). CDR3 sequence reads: CASSLPDMNTEAFF. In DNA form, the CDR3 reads TGTGCCAGCAGCTTGCCAGATATGAACACTGAAGCTTTCTTT.